This T cell receptor (beta chain) is from a study of CD8+ T cells in alopecia areata. Study-level findings and limits: Only one nonresponder was present, which leaves the link between baseline CD8+ expansion and response uncertain. Tofacitinib significantly lowered scalp clonality and expanded CD8+ clones among the top 100.

It was cDNA, reverse transcribed from extracted RNA, that served as the sequencing template. TCRdb keeps only in-frame clones here, not all; method: immunoSEQ multiplex PCR. The table has about 190,000 clones, about three fifths seen once. Sample treatment: oral pan-JAK inhibitor, 5-10 mg twice daily. Germline assignment: CDR1 SQVTM and CDR2 ANQGSEA. Trimming cost V 3 bases and J 5 bases; bases outside gene matches: 2. The CDR3 spans 12 residues. The sample holds a few counts of this clone. Its specificity is unknown. The clonotype comes from a human donor with alopecia areata. Sequencing used CD4+ T cells sorted from blood, obtained between weeks 47 and 50, from a patient treated with tofacitinib. This sequence joins TRBV29-1 and TRBJ2-5; 8 nucleotides align to TRBD1. CDR3 protein: CSVEDRDETQYF. For the CDR3, the DNA is TGCAGCGTTGAGGACAGGGACGAGACCCAGTACTTC.